The present TCR beta chain was sequenced within a study of CD8+ T cells in alopecia areata (dated by TCRdb to about 2018). Turning to the overall study: Treated patients were enrolled in an open-label pilot trial of oral tofacitinib, 5 to 10 mg twice daily, for moderate-to-severe alopecia areata. Biopsies were taken from tofacitinib-treated patients at baseline and again at 4 and 24 weeks into treatment, and several of those patients also had a later scalp biopsy. immunoSEQ multiplex PCR using 35 Vbeta forward primers and 13 Jbeta reverse primers was used to amplify TCRbeta CDR3 regions. Human TCRbeta sequencing covered scalp tissue and sorted CD4+ and CD8+ peripheral blood T cells from patchy and totalis/universalis alopecia areata patients and healthy controls. In both human patients and the C3H/HeJ mouse model, the study applied high-throughput TCRbeta sequencing to look at T cell clonal expansion in alopecia areata. Patients received tofacitinib for 6 to 18 months and were then followed off drug for 6 months to check for delayed response and recurrence. Clonality in the scalp was compared among normal scalp (n=4), patchy alopecia areata scalp (n=8), and alopecia totalis/universalis scalp (n=8). The RNA source kit depended on sample type: the PAXgene miRNA kit for fixed scalp, the miRNeasy kit for PBMCs, and the RNeasy kit for mouse skin. Study-wide findings and limitations: Compared with normal scalp, lesional scalp, particularly in alopecia totalis/universalis, had higher clonality and more expanded CD8+ clones, which suggests antigenic drive. Unlike mouse skin, which is dominated by gammadelta T cells, normal human skin has resident alphabeta T cells that are also sequenced, and this complicates analysis of the scalp TCR repertoire. Compared with mice, TCR sequences shared between patients were less clear, possibly partly because of HLA diversity across the patient population.

Points on this clone: No antigen is known for it. No base quality values were provided; no much bigger clone lies one nucleotide off.

Lesional scalp punch biopsies and peripheral blood were collected from alopecia areata patients. Scalp biopsies from humans were placed right away in PAXgene tissue containers for fixation. The library came from the immunoSEQ multiplex PCR assay. RNA was extracted from all samples and reverse transcribed into cDNA, which served as template for TCR sequencing. First-strand cDNA was synthesized using SuperScript III with a 2:1 mix of oligo-dT and random hexamers. Amplification bias was assessed with a synthetic immune receptor repertoire, and residual bias was removed computationally. As for how the authors treated the data: Raw reads were preprocessed for error removal, and CDR3 was defined according to IMGT conventions as running from the conserved cysteine to phenylalanine. To get clonality, Shannon entropy was normalized by log2 of the number of productive unique TCRs and the result was subtracted from 1. CD4 or CD8 identity of scalp clones was inferred by cross-referencing scalp TCRbeta sequences with sorted blood CD4 and CD8 repertoires. This immuneACCESS table, as held by TCRdb, lists in-frame sequences with V and J called but not all clones. Of the missing ones, under half trace to an unresolved V gene in checked studies; the others have no known cause. V and J calls and clone size are those listed in that table; D and trimming were worked out from the DNA. This sample is represented by roughly 16,000 clones; about three fifths of them were singletons. Jointly, the top ten make up over 9% of the sample.

Sequencing was performed on skin. The clonotype originates from a human donor with alopecia areata.

The CDR3 protein is CASSLSGTGVGRGSLRELFF. The DNA is as follows: TGTGCCAGCAGTTTATCCGGGACAGGGGTGGGCCGGGGTAGTCTCCGGGAGCTGTTTTTT. The V and J genes are TRBV27 and TRBJ2-2; TRBD1 lines up with 10 middle nucleotides. From cysteine to phenylalanine, the CDR3 is 20 amino acids long. The CDR3 DNA has 60 bases and is translated from base 1. V has 0 bases trimmed and J has 9 bases trimmed; junction bases matching no gene number 19. The germline V gene (reference sequence) specifies MNHEY as CDR1 and SMNVEV as CDR2.